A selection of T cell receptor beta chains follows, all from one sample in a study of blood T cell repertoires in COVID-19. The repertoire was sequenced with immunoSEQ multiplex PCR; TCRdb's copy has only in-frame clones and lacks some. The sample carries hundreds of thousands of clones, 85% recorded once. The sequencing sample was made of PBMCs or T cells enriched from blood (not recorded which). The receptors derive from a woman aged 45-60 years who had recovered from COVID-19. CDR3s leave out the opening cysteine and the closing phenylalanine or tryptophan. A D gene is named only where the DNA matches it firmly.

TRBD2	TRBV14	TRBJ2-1	ASSQGLAGGAEQF
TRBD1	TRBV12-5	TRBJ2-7	ASGSGQGIYEQY
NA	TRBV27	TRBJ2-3	ASTSQTGDTQY
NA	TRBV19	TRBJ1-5	ASSMAHSQPQH
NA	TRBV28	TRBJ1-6	ASSLWAGENSPLH
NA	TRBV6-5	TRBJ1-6	ASTPSGVNSPLH
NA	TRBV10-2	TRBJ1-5	ASVGGGGQPQH
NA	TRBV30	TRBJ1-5	AWSERRGQPQH
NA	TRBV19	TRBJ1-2	ASSGPTGGYT
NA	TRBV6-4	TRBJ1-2	ASSESTDRGYT
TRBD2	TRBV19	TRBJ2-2	ASSTPGLAENTGELF
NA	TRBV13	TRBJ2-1	ASSLVSYAGYNEQF
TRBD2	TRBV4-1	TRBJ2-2	ASSQVGGRSTGELF
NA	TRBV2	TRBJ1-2	ASSLVRANYGYT
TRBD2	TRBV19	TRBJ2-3	ASSIGLAGTTDTQY
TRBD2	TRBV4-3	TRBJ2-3	ASSLGLAEEGDTQY
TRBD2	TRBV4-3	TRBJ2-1	ASSRVTSVDSNEQF
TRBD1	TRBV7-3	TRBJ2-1	ASSSLDRGDNEQF
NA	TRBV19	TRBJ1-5	ASSPQLAQPQH
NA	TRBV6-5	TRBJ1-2	ASSYQNTVYGYT
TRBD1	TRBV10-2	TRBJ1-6	ACQDRDNSPLH
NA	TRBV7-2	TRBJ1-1	ASSLAWAPEAF
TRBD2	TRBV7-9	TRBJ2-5	ASSLSGGDSETQY
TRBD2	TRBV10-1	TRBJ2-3	ASSVRAGGQDTQY
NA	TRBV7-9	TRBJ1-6	ASSLGGSSYNSPLH
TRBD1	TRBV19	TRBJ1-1	ASTPGQGEAF
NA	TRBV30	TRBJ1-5	AWSPGTGKSHQPQH
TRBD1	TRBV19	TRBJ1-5	ASSPDRDQPQH
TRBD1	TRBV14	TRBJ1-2	ASSQDDLPTGGYGYT
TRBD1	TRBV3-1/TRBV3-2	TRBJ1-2	AFSGGSGGYT
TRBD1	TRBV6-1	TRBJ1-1	ASSESQGGWAF
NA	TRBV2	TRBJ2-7	ASSVVGGSYEQY
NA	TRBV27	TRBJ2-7	ASSPGIIYEQY
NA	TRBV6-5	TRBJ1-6	ASREIRGSPLH
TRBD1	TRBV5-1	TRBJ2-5	ASSVGQGKETQY
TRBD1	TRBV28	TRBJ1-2	ASSSGQGAYGYT
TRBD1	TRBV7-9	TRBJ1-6	ASRPRQGDSPLH
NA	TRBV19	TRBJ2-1	ASSIGGYNMNEQF
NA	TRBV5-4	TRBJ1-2	ASSTWGQGYGYT
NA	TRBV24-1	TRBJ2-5	ATSDLRADTQETQY
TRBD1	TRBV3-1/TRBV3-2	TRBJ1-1	ASSQGDRGNTEAF
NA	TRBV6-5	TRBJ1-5	ATFPDGFGNQPQH
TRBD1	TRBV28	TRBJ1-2	ASRDGQGAPRGYT